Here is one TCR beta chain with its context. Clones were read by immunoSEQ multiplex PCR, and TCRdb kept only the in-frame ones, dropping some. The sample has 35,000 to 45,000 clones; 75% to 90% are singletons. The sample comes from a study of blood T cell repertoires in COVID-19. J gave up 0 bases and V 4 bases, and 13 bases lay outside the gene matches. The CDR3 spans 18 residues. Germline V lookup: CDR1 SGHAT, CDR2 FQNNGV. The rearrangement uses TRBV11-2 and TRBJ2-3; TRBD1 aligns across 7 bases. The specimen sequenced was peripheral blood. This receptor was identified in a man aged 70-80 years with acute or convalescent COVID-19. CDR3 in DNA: TGTGCCAGCAGCTCTGCCCCCAACCGGGACAGTAGCACAGATACGCAGTATTTT. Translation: CASSSAPNRDSSTDTQYF.